Presented here are 3 T cell receptor beta chains from one specimen sequenced in a study of T-cell reconstitution after alpha-beta-depleted transplantation in children (dated by TCRdb to the mid-2010s). Reading the label with the study, this specimen's treatment or condition is: allogeneic hematopoietic cell transplantation with graft depleted of TCRalphabeta T cells and CD19 B cells. Receptors were amplified or captured by PCR. The reads were generated on an Illumina HiSeq 2500. TCR library preparation used molecular barcoding, with unique molecular identifiers applied to normalize quantification of the TCRbeta repertoire. TCRdb took the public reads, trimmed them with fastp at Q25, ran MiXCR for clone calling and kept in-frame beta chains. Identical CDR3 protein sequences are pooled into one entry, listed with their most common genes and DNA. In this sample the table shows about 90,000 distinct CDR3 sequences, roughly 15% of which occur a single time. Of the sample, about 20% is held by the ten largest clones.

Sequenced material: PBMCs, mostly from graft donor cells, taken 180 days after TCRalphabeta/CD19-depleted stem cell transplant. These TCRs come from a male patient aged 2-9 years who had a stem cell transplant for acute lymphoblastic leukemia, so the T cells may come from the graft donor.

This clonotype appeared a few times. The rearrangement links TRBV12-3 or TRBV12-4 to TRBJ1-1, with D hard to call. This CDR3 is built from 14 residues. V was clipped by 3 bases and J by 1 base, with 9 bases between them. The CDR3 spells CASSFPGRNTEAFF. CDR3 sequence (DNA): TGTGCCAGCAGTTTTCCGGGTAGGAACACTGAAGCTTTCTTT.

This clonotype was counted a single time. The V call is TRBV7-7, the J call TRBJ2-3, with D uncertain. V was pared by 3 bases and J by 8 bases, with 12 bases between. The CDR3 is 13 residues long. Germline values: CDR1 SSHAT, CDR2 FNYEAQ (reference sequence). The CDR3 DNA sequence: TGTGCCAGCAGCTTCTCTTCCCTAGTTACGCAGTATTTT. Translation: CASSFSSLVTQYF. The full variable domain, with the rest looked up from reference TRBV7-7 and TRBJ2-3, is GAGVSQSPRYKVTKRGQDVTLRCDPISSHATLYWYQQALGQGPEFLTYFNYEAQPDKSGLPSDRFSAERPEGSISTLTIQRTEQRDSAMYRCASSFSSLVTQYFGPGTRLTVL.

This chain joins TRBV10-2 and TRBJ1-1; D ambiguous. The CDR3 is 13 residues long. V was clipped by 7 bases and J by 1 base, with 10 bases between them. Per germline, CDR1 WSHSY and CDR2 SAAADI. The CDR3 DNA sequence: TGCGCCAGCACGAGCAGTTCGAACACTGAAGCTTTCTTT. It specifies CASTSSSNTEAFF.